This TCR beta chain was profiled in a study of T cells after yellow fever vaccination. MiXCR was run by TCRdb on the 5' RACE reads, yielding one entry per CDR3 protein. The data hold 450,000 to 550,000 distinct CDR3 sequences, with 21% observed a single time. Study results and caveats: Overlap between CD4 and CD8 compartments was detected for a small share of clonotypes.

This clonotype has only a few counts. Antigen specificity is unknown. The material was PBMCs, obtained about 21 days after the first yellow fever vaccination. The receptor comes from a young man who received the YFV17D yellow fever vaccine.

CDR3 DNA: TGTGCCATCAGTGAGTCGGGCGGGTCATACACAGATACGCAGTATTTT. Amino acid sequence: CAISESGGSYTDTQYF. This chain connects TRBV10-3 to TRBJ2-3, with a possible D match to TRBD2 (5 bases). CDR3 length: 16 residues. In germline, CDR1 is ENHRY, CDR2 SYGVKD. V was pared by 0 bases and J by 2 bases, with 12 bases between.